The 31 T cell receptor beta chains reported below all come from one sample, sequenced in a study of blood T cell repertoires in COVID-19. This table comes from immunoSEQ multiplex PCR, and its TCRdb copy is limited to in-frame clones, with some not included. The table shows a few hundred thousand clones, with around four fifths occurring only once. Sequencing used PBMCs or T cells enriched from blood (not recorded which). The source of these receptors is a man aged 40-55 years who had recovered from COVID-19.

CDR3 DNA sequence: TGTGCCAGCAGTGAAATCGGTCAGGGGGATAACGAGCAGTACTTC. Its translation is CASSEIGQGDNEQYF. This chain joins TRBV6-1 and TRBJ2-7, with 7 bases lining up with TRBD1. From germline, CDR1 is MNHNS and CDR2 SASEGT. The CDR3 has 15 amino acids. V lost 2 bases, J lost 5 bases, and 9 bases stayed unmatched.

The V gene is TRBV5-4, the J gene TRBJ1-6; unclear D gene. The CDR3 length is 13 residues. Trimming cost V 2 bases and J 10 bases, with 10 bases left between them. The germline V gene has CDR1 SGHNT and CDR2 YYREEE (reference sequence). The DNA of the CDR3 is TGTGCCAGCAGCTTCGGGGTTGGCTCACCCCTCCACTTT. Encoded protein: CASSFGVGSPLHF.

V gene TRBV9 combines with J gene TRBJ2-1; D gene uncertain. From germline, CDR1 is SGDLS and CDR2 YYNGEE. The length of the CDR3 is 15 residues. V was shortened by 4 bases and J by 10 bases, with 21 bases between the two germline ends. The CDR3 region is CASSLSPRGLNEQFF. The CDR3 DNA reads as TGTGCCAGCAGCTTATCCCCTAGAGGTCTAAACGAGCAGTTCTTC.

This chain uses TRBV7-9 with TRBJ1-1; D is unclear. The germline gives CDR1 SEHNR, CDR2 FQNEAQ (reference sequence). Trimming removed 6 bases at V and 1 base at J, with 18 bases between. CDR3 length equals 16 residues. The CDR3 spells CASSGPPGEGNTEAFF. CDR3 DNA: TGTGCCAGCAGTGGGCCCCCAGGTGAGGGGAACACTGAAGCTTTCTTT.

The chain combines TRBV7-6 with TRBJ1-2; the D gene is possibly TRBD1 (6 bases). Germline V gene data show CDR1 as SGHVS and CDR2 as FNYEAQ. Trimming cost V 5 bases and J 7 bases, with 17 bases left between them. The CDR3 is made up of 14 amino acids. CDR3 loop: CASSPGTPSTGYTF. DNA for the CDR3: TGTGCCAGCAGCCCCGGGACACCGTCGACTGGCTACACCTTC.

Details on this clone: A read error may account for a junction end that differs from germline. This rearrangement joins TRBV6-5 to TRBJ2-3; 14 bases map to TRBD2. Germline CDR1 reads MNHEY; CDR2 reads SVGAGI. The CDR3 spans 14 residues. CDR3 nucleotides: TGTGCCAGCAGTCCGACTAGCGGGAGGGCCTGGCTCGTTTTT. Its translation is CASSPTSGRAWLVF.

This clone was observed once. The chain carries TRBV6-5 and TRBJ2-7, with TRBD1 matching 9 bases. The CDR3 is 15 residues long. In germline, CDR1 is MNHEY, CDR2 SVGAGI. V lost 0 bases to trimming and J lost 3 bases; unmatched junction nucleotides: 3. CDR3: CASSYSGTGHYEQYF. CDR3 sequence (DNA): TGTGCCAGCAGTTACTCCGGGACAGGGCACTACGAGCAGTACTTC.

The V and J genes are TRBV3-1 (or the pseudogene TRBV3-2) and TRBJ2-2; a possible D gene is TRBD2 (5 bases). Germline V gives CDR1 LGHDT, CDR2 YNNKEL (reference sequence). Deletions cut 3 bases from V and 3 bases from J, with 14 bases between. This CDR3 contains 16 residues. In DNA, the CDR3 is TGTGCCAGCAGCCATAATTGGCGGGCCGACACCGGGGAGCTGTTTTTT. Translating it yields CASSHNWRADTGELFF.

J is TRBJ2-7 and V is TRBV5-6; maybe TRBD2 (6 bases). The ends were cut back, 6 bases at V and 6 bases at J, with 16 bases in the middle. The CDR3 consists of 13 residues. Looked up from germline, CDR1 is SGHDT and CDR2 is YYEEEE. CDR3 in DNA: TGTGCCAGCACCCTCCAATTGGGGGGCGAGCAGTACTTC. Translating it yields CASTLQLGGEQYF. The variable domain in full, completed from reference TRBV5-6 and TRBJ2-7, reads DAGVTQSPTHLIKTRGQQVTLRCSPKSGHDTVSWYQQALGQGPQFIFQYYEEEERQRGNFPDRFSGHQFPNYSSELNVNALLLGDSALYLCASTLQLGGEQYFGPGTRLTVT.

This clone has just one count. The chain uses TRBV16 and TRBJ1-3; no clear D. With 0 bases removed from V and 7 bases from J, the gap between germline ends came to 7 bases. This CDR3 comprises 13 residues. CDR1 is KGHSY, CDR2 FQNENV, per germline. DNA for the CDR3: TGTGCCAGCAGCCAATCGTTGCGGAACACCATATATTTT. Its protein is CASSQSLRNTIYF.

This sequence joins TRBV28 and TRBJ1-2; weak D call: TRBD1 (6 bases). This CDR3 region has 15 residues. V lost 6 bases and J lost 0, with 14 bases in between. Germline CDR1 and CDR2: MDHEN and SYDVKM. The CDR3 reads CASSPAGASNYGYTF. The CDR3 DNA reads TGTGCCAGCAGCCCCGCGGGGGCCTCTAACTATGGCTACACCTTC.

J is TRBJ2-5 and V is TRBV6-5, with TRBD2 matching over 7 bases. Germline loops: CDR1 MNHEY, CDR2 SVGAGI. The V and J ends lost 0 bases and 4 bases, in that order; junction bases with no gene match: 5. This CDR3 has 15 amino acids. The CDR3 loop reads CASSYSWGGGETQYF. The DNA for the CDR3 is TGTGCCAGCAGTTACTCTTGGGGGGGAGGAGAGACCCAGTACTTC.

The genes are TRBV11-2 and TRBJ2-1, with 9 positions matching TRBD2. After removal of 5 bases from V and 6 bases from J, the junction contained 8 bases not matched to a gene. Germline loops: CDR1 SGHAT, CDR2 FQNNGV. There are 15 residues in the CDR3. In DNA, the CDR3 is TGTGCCAGCAGCCCGTTAGCGGGGGCGGGCAATGAGCAGTTCTTC. Protein sequence: CASSPLAGAGNEQFF.

This chain connects TRBV30 to TRBJ1-5, with 7 bases fitting TRBD1. The J segment lost 0 bases and the V segment lost 3 bases, leaving 5 bases of the junction unmatched. Germline assignment: CDR1 GTSNPN and CDR2 SVGIG (reference sequence). The CDR3 has 15 residues. The DNA for the CDR3 is TGTGCCTGGAGCCGGAGGGGGCTTAGCAATCAGCCCCAGCATTTT. Its protein is CAWSRRGLSNQPQHF.

The chain joins TRBV5-1 to TRBJ2-3, with a possible D match to TRBD1 (5 bases). V was trimmed by 0 bases and J by 4 bases, leaving 12 bases between them. The CDR3 sequence is 15 residues long. Germline CDR1 is SGHRS and CDR2 is YFSETQ. The CDR3 spells CASSLGQGFSDTQYF. The CDR3 bases are TGCGCCAGCAGCTTGGGCCAGGGATTCTCAGATACGCAGTATTTT.

This chain connects TRBV5-1 to TRBJ1-1, with TRBD1 identical over 7 bases. The germline V gene encodes CDR1 SGHRS and CDR2 YFSETQ. This CDR3 has 15 residues. The V gene end was trimmed by 4 bases and the J gene end by 0 bases; junction bases not matched to a gene: 6. CDR3 sequence reads: CASSLMGQLNTEAFF. CDR3 sequence (DNA): TGCGCCAGCAGCCTTATGGGACAGCTGAACACTGAAGCTTTCTTT.

The rearrangement links TRBV5-1 to TRBJ2-2; 10 nucleotides align to TRBD1. The CDR3 runs 16 residues. V dropped 3 bases and J dropped 4; count of bases not matched to a gene: 6. Per the germline V gene, CDR1 is SGHRS and CDR2 is YFSETQ. As DNA, the CDR3 is TGCGCCAGCAGCTCCCACGGGACAGGGGTCACCGGGGAGCTGTTTTTT. As protein: CASSSHGTGVTGELFF.

The chain couples TRBV2 to TRBJ2-1, with D possibly being TRBD1 (6 bases). CDR1 and CDR2 from the germline V gene are SNHLY and FYNNEI. V lost 2 bases and J 6 bases, leaving 14 bases between the germline ends. This CDR3 comprises 15 residues. The CDR3 loop is CASSEQGRKFNEQFF. CDR3 sequence (DNA): TGTGCCAGCAGTGAACAGGGGCGGAAGTTCAATGAGCAGTTCTTC. Using reference TRBV2 and TRBJ2-1 for the parts outside the CDR3, the full variable domain is EPEVTQTPSHQVTQMGQEVILRCVPISNHLYFYWYRQILGQKVEFLVSFYNNEISEKSEIFDDQFSVERPDGSNFTLKIRSTKLEDSAMYFCASSEQGRKFNEQFFGPGTRLTVL.

The chain links TRBV5-1 to TRBJ1-4, with 11 bases fitting TRBD1. V shed 6 bases, J shed 2 bases, and the junction held 6 bases outside the gene matches. This CDR3 has 16 amino acids. From germline, CDR1 is SGHRS and CDR2 YFSETQ. Here the CDR3 DNA reads TGCGCCAGCACACGGACAGGGGGCGAGACTAATGAAAAACTGTTTTTT. Its protein product is CASTRTGGETNEKLFF.

The rearrangement joins TRBV30 to TRBJ1-2, with a tentative D call TRBD1 (5 bases). Germline V gene lookup returns CDR1 GTSNPN and CDR2 SVGIG (reference sequence). This CDR3 has 13 residues. V was trimmed by 2 bases and J by 8 bases, leaving 15 bases between them. This CDR3 reads CAWSFDGQGGYTF. In DNA form, the CDR3 reads TGTGCCTGGAGTTTCGACGGGCAGGGAGGCTACACCTTC.

V and J are TRBV3-1 (or the pseudogene TRBV3-2) and TRBJ2-7, with D uncertain. Germline assignment: CDR1 LGHDT and CDR2 YNNKEL (reference sequence). Trimming removed 0 bases at V and 3 bases at J, with 12 bases between. CDR3 size: 15 residues. Here the CDR3 DNA reads TGTGCCAGCAGCCAAGATATTGGCCGTTACTACGAGCAGTACTTC. Translating it yields CASSQDIGRYYEQYF.

In this sample, this clone turned up a few times. The chain combines TRBV3-1 (or the pseudogene TRBV3-2) with TRBJ1-1, with D perhaps matching TRBD1 (5 bases). CDR1 is LGHDT and CDR2 is YNNKEL in the germline V gene (reference sequence). The CDR3 is made up of 13 amino acids. Deletions cut 4 bases from V and 6 bases from J, with 12 bases between. The CDR3 protein is CASSRRGLAEAFF. In nucleotides, the CDR3 is TGTGCCAGCAGCCGTAGGGGCCTAGCTGAAGCTTTCTTT.

The chain uses TRBV3-1 (or the pseudogene TRBV3-2) and TRBJ1-6; no definite D call. The germline V and J ends were trimmed by 4 bases and 7 bases, with 8 bases remaining between them. CDR3 length equals 13 residues. The germline gives CDR1 LGHDT, CDR2 YNNKEL (reference sequence). CDR3 loop: CASSPNPNSPLHF. The CDR3 nucleotides read TGTGCCAGCAGCCCTAATCCAAATTCACCCCTCCACTTT.

This sequence joins TRBV19 and TRBJ1-1, with D possibly TRBD1 on 6 matching bases. This CDR3 region has 13 residues. V was shortened by 7 bases and J by 8 bases, with 17 bases between the two germline ends. Germline assignment: CDR1 LNHDA and CDR2 SQIVND (reference sequence). In nucleotides, the CDR3 is TGTGCCAGTAAGCTACAGGGTCGCGGGGAAGCTTTCTTT. The encoded protein is CASKLQGRGEAFF.

This clone is a singleton in its sample. The J gene is TRBJ1-5, the V gene TRBV28; weak D call: TRBD1 (5 bases). There are 16 residues in the CDR3. V was pared by 2 bases and J by 6 bases, with 17 bases between. Germline values: CDR1 MDHEN, CDR2 SYDVKM. The CDR3 bases are TGTGCCAGCAGTTTAAATGGTCAGGGCTTTGCTCAGCCCCAGCATTTT. This sequence encodes CASSLNGQGFAQPQHF.

The J gene is TRBJ2-2, the V gene TRBV30; perhaps TRBD1 as D (5 bases). CDR3 length: 13 residues. Trimming removed 5 bases at V and 2 bases at J, with 9 bases between. Germline CDR1 reads GTSNPN; CDR2 reads SVGIG (reference sequence). DNA of the CDR3: TGTGCCTGGCAGGGCGAAAACACCGGGGAGCTGTTTTTT. Its protein is CAWQGENTGELFF.

This chain joins TRBV27 and TRBJ2-7; TRBD2 aligns across 8 bases. CDR1 is MNHEY and CDR2 is SMNVEV in the germline V gene (reference sequence). The CDR3 is made up of 14 amino acids. The ends lost 8 bases at V and 2 bases at J; junction bases unmatched: 8. The CDR3 loop is CASSRGGRTYEQYF. In DNA form, the CDR3 reads TGTGCCAGCTCAAGGGGCGGGAGGACCTACGAGCAGTACTTC.

A few counts support this clone. The V and J genes are TRBV10-3 and TRBJ1-1; possibly TRBD1 for D (6 bases). The CDR3 covers 14 residues. Per germline, CDR1 ENHRY and CDR2 SYGVKD. V was pared by 6 bases and J by 3 bases, with 14 bases between. The CDR3 region is CAISAPGEYTEAFF. In DNA, the CDR3 is TGTGCCATCAGCGCCCCAGGGGAATACACTGAAGCTTTCTTT.

The rearrangement links TRBV19 to TRBJ2-1, with 7 bases lining up with TRBD1. This CDR3 is built from 14 residues. Germline CDR1 reads LNHDA; CDR2 reads SQIVND (reference sequence). V lost 3 bases, J lost 8 bases, and 7 bases stayed unmatched. The CDR3 reads CASSITGDVDEQFF. In DNA, the CDR3 is TGTGCCAGTAGTATTACAGGGGATGTCGATGAGCAGTTCTTC.

The chain couples TRBV5-1 to TRBJ1-1, with D possibly being TRBD1 (5 bases). The V and J ends lost 3 bases and 6 bases respectively, with 15 bases between them. Germline V gives CDR1 SGHRS, CDR2 YFSETQ. This CDR3 comprises 14 residues. CDR3 sequence: CASSWGGRRAEAFF. The CDR3 nucleotides are TGCGCCAGCAGCTGGGGGGGACGGAGGGCTGAAGCTTTCTTT.

The chain is built from TRBV2 and TRBJ1-5; 9 bases line up with TRBD1. Germline V lookup: CDR1 SNHLY, CDR2 FYNNEI. CDR3 length: 14 amino acids. J was trimmed by 4 bases and V by 8 bases; bases with no gene match: 6. CDR3 loop: CASGRDRANQPQHF. The CDR3 DNA reads as TGTGCCAGCGGGAGGGACAGGGCAAATCAGCCCCAGCATTTT.